Below, 31 T cell receptor beta chains from the same sample are listed, as sequenced in a study of vaccination and CD4 T cells after COVID-19. Treatment specified: 10-day PBMC culture with coronavirus spike peptide pools or control peptides (ViraFEST assay). The Oncomine TCR Beta short-read assay was applied to DNA of cultured CD4+ T cells. TCRdb re-called the PCR reads with MiXCR, one entry per CDR3 protein. The table shows tens of thousands of distinct CDR3 sequences, with over 50% occurring only once. For these TCRs, the target antigens are not known. Sequenced sample: CD4+ T cells from blood, cultured in vitro. These receptor sequences come from a human donor who had recovered from COVID-19.

This rearrangement joins TRBV27 to TRBJ2-1; D is unclear. V was trimmed by 8 bases and J by 6 bases, leaving 8 bases between them. Germline CDR1 and CDR2: MNHEY and SMNVEV (reference sequence). The CDR3 totals 11 residues. The CDR3 loop is CASAVGNEQFF. The CDR3 DNA is TGTGCCAGCGCCGTTGGCAATGAGCAGTTCTTC.

The rearrangement uses TRBV6-2 or TRBV6-3 and TRBJ2-2, with 11 bases matching TRBD2. Trimming took 1 base from V and 0 from J; bases not matched to a gene: 10. CDR3 length: 20 amino acids. Germline CDR1 MNHEY, CDR2 SVGEGT. The CDR3: CASSYFTSGRTPANTGELFF. CDR3 bases: TGTGCCAGCAGTTACTTTACTAGCGGGAGAACTCCGGCGAACACCGGGGAGCTGTTTTTT.

This clonotype was seen a few times. The rearrangement uses TRBV6-1 and TRBJ1-5, with 8 bases lining up with TRBD1. Germline lookup yields CDR1 MNHNS and CDR2 SASEGT. V lost 6 bases, J lost 2 bases, and 6 bases stayed unmatched. The CDR3 is made up of 15 amino acids. Here the CDR3 DNA reads TGTGCCAGCAGACGGACAGGGCAGGGCAATCAGCCCCAGCATTTT. Its protein is CASRRTGQGNQPQHF.

The J gene is TRBJ1-1, the V gene TRBV19; TRBD1 aligns across 7 bases. The CDR3 length is 14 residues. Trimming removed 2 bases from V and 5 bases from J; junction bases left unmatched: 5. Germline V lookup: CDR1 LNHDA, CDR2 SQIVND (reference sequence). Here the CDR3 reads CASSIHRGMTEAFF. The CDR3 nucleotides are TGTGCCAGTAGTATACACAGGGGTATGACTGAAGCTTTCTTT.

V and J are TRBV14 and TRBJ1-1; a possible D gene is TRBD1 (5 bases). V lost 4 bases, J lost 0 bases, and 18 bases lay in between. Per the germline V gene, CDR1 is SGHDN and CDR2 is FVKESK. The CDR3 is 17 amino acids. DNA for the CDR3: TGTGCCAGCAGCCCTCAATTGGGTCTAGGGGTGAACACTGAAGCTTTCTTT. Translated: CASSPQLGLGVNTEAFF.

The rearrangement joins TRBV28 to TRBJ2-1; the match to TRBD2 covers 13 bases. The V segment lost 4 bases and the J segment 7 bases; nucleotides outside the gene matches: 10. CDR3 size: 17 residues. Germline loops: CDR1 MDHEN, CDR2 SYDVKM. CDR3 sequence: CASSSPGLAGFMNEQFF. Written as DNA, the CDR3 is TGTGCCAGCAGTTCTCCGGGACTAGCGGGATTTATGAATGAGCAGTTCTTC.

In its sample, this clonotype was seen a few times. This chain connects TRBV7-2 to TRBJ1-2, with a tentative D call TRBD1 (5 bases). Germline V CDR1 and CDR2: SGHTA, FQGNSA. This CDR3 has 12 residues. Trimming removed 4 bases from V and 8 bases from J, with 11 bases in between. CDR3 in amino acids: CASSYTGLGYTF. In nucleotides, the CDR3 is TGTGCCAGCAGCTACACAGGTTTAGGCTACACCTTC.

The genes are TRBV7-9 and TRBJ1-6, with a possible D match to TRBD1 (5 bases). Per germline, CDR1 SEHNR and CDR2 FQNEAQ (reference sequence). CDR3 length equals 18 residues. Trimming left V 5 bases short and J 5 bases short, with 22 bases between. CDR3 region: CASSQRQSASSDNSPLHF. The CDR3 bases are TGTGCCAGCAGCCAACGACAGAGCGCCTCATCAGATAATTCACCCCTCCACTTT.

The CDR3 DNA reads TGCAGTGCTAGAGTGGTAGGCCTCATGAACACTGAAGCTTTCTTT. Amino acids: CSARVVGLMNTEAFF. The rearrangement joins TRBV20-1 to TRBJ1-1; D remains unclear. The germline gives CDR1 DFQATT, CDR2 SNEGSKA (reference sequence). CDR3 size: 15 residues. V lost 1 base and J lost 0, with 12 bases in between.

The chain employs TRBV4-1 and TRBJ2-7; either TRBD1 or TRBD2 may supply D (5 bases each). Germline V gives CDR1 MGHRA, CDR2 YSYEKL. The CDR3 loop spans 17 amino acids. Trimming took 0 bases from V and 1 from J, leaving 16 bases between them. The CDR3 nucleotides read TGCGCCAGCAGCCAAGATGGACGACCGGGGCCGTCCTACGAGCAGTACTTC. It specifies CASSQDGRPGPSYEQYF.

This clonotype was counted only a few times. The chain couples TRBV30 to TRBJ1-6; no clear D gene. Trimming cost V 1 base and J 2 bases, with 6 bases left between them. Germline assignment: CDR1 GTSNPN and CDR2 SVGIG (reference sequence). This CDR3 has 14 amino acids. The CDR3 loop reads CAWSGVTYNSPLHF. In nucleotides, the CDR3 is TGTGCCTGGAGTGGGGTCACCTATAATTCACCCCTCCACTTT.

The chain joins TRBV19 to TRBJ2-3, with D perhaps TRBD2 (6 bases). CDR1 and CDR2 (germline): LNHDA, SQIVND (reference sequence). This CDR3 is 15 amino acids long. Trimming left V 7 bases short and J 3 bases short, with 17 bases between. The chain's CDR3 is CASTATGLRTDTQYF. CDR3 in DNA: TGTGCCAGTACTGCGACGGGACTGCGGACAGATACGCAGTATTTT. The full variable domain, its missing parts supplied by reference TRBV19 and TRBJ2-3, is DGGITQSPKYLFRKEGQNVTLSCEQNLNHDAMYWYRQDPGQGLRLIYYSQIVNDFQKGDIAEGYSVSREKKESFPLTVTSAQKNPTAFYLCASTATGLRTDTQYFGPGTRLTVL.

The chain combines TRBV27 with TRBJ1-5, with 8 bases matching TRBD1. This CDR3 is 15 amino acids long. Germline values: CDR1 MNHEY, CDR2 SMNVEV (reference sequence). V lost 5 bases, J lost 6 bases, and 9 bases stayed unmatched. The CDR3, as DNA: TGTGCCAGCAGTCCATTTAGGGACAGGAGTCAGCCCCAGCATTTT. It is translated as CASSPFRDRSQPQHF.

The chain links TRBV28 to TRBJ1-6; 7 bases fit TRBD1. The germline gives CDR1 MDHEN, CDR2 SYDVKM. This CDR3 comprises 18 residues. V was pared by 5 bases and J by 3 bases, with 13 bases of the junction left unmatched. DNA for the CDR3: TGTGCCAGCAGTCCTATATCTAGTTGGGACAGCTATAATTCACCCCTCCACTTT. Translated, it gives CASSPISSWDSYNSPLHF.

This rearrangement joins TRBV7-9 to TRBJ1-6; D is unresolved. The V end lost 4 bases, the J end lost 8 bases, and 9 bases lay between the germline ends. This CDR3 region has 13 residues. Germline values: CDR1 SEHNR, CDR2 FQNEAQ (reference sequence). In DNA form, the CDR3 reads TGTGCCAGCAGCTCTCTACCGGATTCACCCCTCCACTTT. It translates to CASSSLPDSPLHF.

The chain joins TRBV15 to TRBJ2-2, with D unclear. The CDR3 has 15 amino acids. Germline V gene lookup returns CDR1 LNHNV and CDR2 YYDKDF (reference sequence). V dropped 0 bases and J dropped 5 bases, with 10 bases sitting between them. The CDR3: CATSRDRSRTGELFF. The CDR3 DNA sequence: TGTGCCACCAGCAGAGATCGTAGTAGGACCGGGGAGCTGTTTTTT.

V gene TRBV11-2 combines with J gene TRBJ2-7; no clear D gene. Per the germline V gene, CDR1 is SGHAT and CDR2 is FQNNGV. Trimming stripped 1 base from V and 5 bases from J, with 6 bases between. This CDR3 spans 12 amino acids. The CDR3 bases are TGTGCCAGCAGCTTAGTTGTGCACGAGCAGTACTTC. Protein sequence: CASSLVVHEQYF.

This clonotype has a handful of counts. The rearrangement links TRBV11-3 to TRBJ1-2; 7 nucleotides agree with TRBD1. Trimming removed 5 bases from V and 8 bases from J; junction bases left unmatched: 8. The CDR3 consists of 13 residues. CDR1 is SGHNT, CDR2 YENEEA, per germline. This chain's CDR3 is CASSPDRDHGYTF. Written as DNA, the CDR3 is TGTGCCAGCAGCCCCGACAGGGATCACGGCTACACCTTC.

J is TRBJ1-1 and V is TRBV7-2; 9 bases line up with TRBD1. CDR1 and CDR2 from the germline V gene are SGHTA and FQGNSA. This CDR3 is 13 amino acids long. Trimming removed 1 base from V and 9 bases from J; junction bases left unmatched: 3. The CDR3 bases are TGTGCCAGCAGCTTAGGGGACAGGGCCCAAGCTTTCTTT. Translation: CASSLGDRAQAFF. The full variable domain, completed using reference TRBV7-2 and TRBJ1-1, is GAGVSQSPSNKVTEKGKDVELRCDPISGHTALYWYRQSLGQGLEFLIYFQGNSAPDKSGLPSDRFSAERTGGSVSTLTIQRTQQEDSAVYLCASSLGDRAQAFFGQGTRLTVV.

This chain connects TRBV19 to TRBJ2-3; D remains unclear. The germline V and J ends were trimmed by 5 bases and 5 bases, with 8 bases remaining between them. The CDR3 contains 12 residues. Germline V CDR1 and CDR2: LNHDA, SQIVND (reference sequence). For the CDR3, the DNA is TGTGCCAGTAGTCCTCACGTAGATACGCAGTATTTT. Residues: CASSPHVDTQYF.

V usage is TRBV11-2 and J usage is TRBJ1-2, with TRBD1 identical over 8 bases. The ends lost 5 bases at V and 4 bases at J; junction bases unmatched: 12. Germline lookup yields CDR1 SGHAT and CDR2 FQNNGV. There are 16 residues in the CDR3. CDR3 region: CASSQPGTGQLYGYTF. The CDR3 DNA is TGTGCCAGCAGCCAGCCCGGGACAGGCCAACTCTATGGCTACACCTTC.

The rearrangement joins TRBV19 to TRBJ2-1, with 13 bases aligning to TRBD2. The CDR3 is 15 residues long. J gave up 7 bases and V 6 bases, and 6 bases lay outside the gene matches. Germline lookup yields CDR1 LNHDA and CDR2 SQIVND (reference sequence). CDR3 DNA: TGTGCCAGTAGATTACTAGCGGGAGGGTTAAATGAGCAGTTCTTC. Protein: CASRLLAGGLNEQFF.

The V and J genes are TRBV11-3 and TRBJ2-5; tentative D call: TRBD1 (5 bases). This CDR3 has 14 residues. Per the germline V gene, CDR1 is SGHNT and CDR2 is YENEEA. Trimming removed 6 bases at V and 5 bases at J, with 16 bases between. The CDR3 sequence is CASSYGGARETQYF. CDR3 DNA: TGTGCCAGCAGTTATGGTGGGGCGCGGGAGACCCAGTACTTC.

This chain uses TRBV7-3 with TRBJ2-6, with D perhaps TRBD1 (6 bases). This CDR3 region has 18 residues. Trimming pared 4 bases from V and 1 base from J, leaving 17 bases between. Per germline, CDR1 SGHTA and CDR2 FQGTGA. The DNA of the CDR3 is TGTGCCAGCAGCTCACCTCGGGACAAGACATCTGGGGCCAACGTCCTGACTTTC. This codes for CASSSPRDKTSGANVLTF.

The rearrangement uses TRBV19 and TRBJ1-6, with D maybe TRBD1 (5 bases). Germline assignment: CDR1 LNHDA and CDR2 SQIVND (reference sequence). The V end lost 6 bases, the J end lost 7 bases, and 19 bases lay between the germline ends. There are 16 residues in the CDR3. The CDR3 coding sequence is TGTGCCAGTAGCGCCTTCCGCGGACGGGGCAATTCACCCCTCCACTTT. Translation gives CASSAFRGRGNSPLHF.

The chain carries TRBV27 and TRBJ1-1; D uncertain. Trimming removed 0 bases from V and 5 bases from J, with 7 bases in between. The CDR3 sequence is 13 residues long. Per the germline V gene, CDR1 is MNHEY and CDR2 is SMNVEV (reference sequence). The DNA of the CDR3 is TGTGCCAGCAGTTTATCAGGGCGGACTGAAGCTTTCTTT. This gives the protein CASSLSGRTEAFF.

This clonotype was counted between two and nine times. The V call is TRBV6-1, the J call TRBJ1-2; possibly TRBD1 for D (6 bases). Between the trimmed V and J ends, which lost 4 bases and 11 bases, there was a span of 20 bases. Germline CDR1 reads MNHNS; CDR2 reads SASEGT. There are 14 residues in the CDR3. CDR3 in amino acids: CASSAQGPGIKYTF. In nucleotides, the CDR3 is TGTGCCAGCAGTGCTCAGGGGCCCGGGATTAAGTACACCTTC.

The chain recombines TRBV20-1 with TRBJ2-2; 8 positions agree with TRBD1. V gave up 7 bases and J gave up 6 bases; unmatched junction bases: 10. The CDR3 covers 14 residues. The V gene's germline CDR1 is DFQATT and CDR2 SNEGSKA (reference sequence). CDR3 DNA: TGCAGTGTCAGGGGGCAGGGGGCGTCCGGGGAGCTGTTTTTT. Translation gives CSVRGQGASGELFF.

The chain has TRBV30 and TRBJ1-5, with a possible D match to TRBD1 (5 bases). Trimming pared 0 bases from V and 9 bases from J, leaving 18 bases between. The V gene's germline CDR1 is GTSNPN and CDR2 SVGIG (reference sequence). The CDR3 extends over 15 amino acids. CDR3 protein: CAWSVGTRGDTPQHF. In DNA form, the CDR3 reads TGTGCCTGGAGTGTAGGGACTAGAGGGGATACGCCCCAGCATTTT.

The chain employs TRBV6-1 and TRBJ1-1, with D unclear. Germline V gives CDR1 MNHNS, CDR2 SASEGT. The CDR3 is 14 amino acids. V was pared by 8 bases and J by 4 bases, with 17 bases between. CDR3 sequence reads: CASSAPGSSTEAFF. CDR3 nucleotide sequence: TGTGCCAGCTCCGCCCCGGGGTCCAGCACTGAAGCTTTCTTT.

V and J are TRBV7-2 and TRBJ2-2; the D is unclear. V lost 5 bases to trimming and J lost 4 bases, with 11 bases between them. Germline values: CDR1 SGHTA, CDR2 FQGNSA. This CDR3 is built from 14 residues. CDR3 sequence (DNA): TGTGCCAGCAGCCCCTCCAGACCCACCGGGGAGCTGTTTTTT. Its translation is CASSPSRPTGELFF.